This is a list of T cell receptor beta chains from one sample in a study of shared clonotypes between healthy human individuals. TCRdb's copy holds only in-frame clones and misses some; the assay was immunoSEQ multiplex PCR. The repertoire consists of roughly 1 million clones, with about 80% occurring once and the leading ten covering about 0.52%. Sequencing input: memory CD4+ T cells from PBMCs. All receptors come from a man aged 18 to 29 in good health. Some clones in this sample may be carry-over from other donors' samples. Each CDR3 is given with its conserved first and last residue. The D gene is left open where the match is weak. Size values are once, few and many counts, or a class for expanded clones, and some rows have none.

d_call: NA
j_call: TRBJ1-2
v_call: TRBV29-1
clone_size: NA
cdr3_aa: CSVVGAEDYGYTF
cdr3_nt: TGCAGCGTTGTGGGGGCCGAGGACTATGGCTACACCTTC

d_call: TRBD2
j_call: TRBJ2-7
v_call: TRBV30
clone_size: NA
cdr3_aa: CAWSPLAGGPYEQYF
cdr3_nt: TGTGCCTGGAGTCCACTAGCGGGAGGGCCCTACGAGCAGTACTTC

d_call: NA
j_call: TRBJ1-1
v_call: TRBV5-1
clone_size: NA
cdr3_aa: CASSRKTANTEAFF
cdr3_nt: TGCGCCAGCAGCCGAAAGACAGCGAACACTGAAGCTTTCTTT

d_call: NA
j_call: TRBJ2-1
v_call: TRBV7-9
clone_size: few
cdr3_aa: CASSLEGTHHFF
cdr3_nt: TGTGCCAGCAGCTTGGAGGGGACACACCATTTCTTC

d_call: TRBD2
j_call: TRBJ2-7
v_call: TRBV5-1
clone_size: NA
cdr3_aa: CASSSLAGVSYEQYF
cdr3_nt: TGCGCCAGCAGCTCGCTGGCGGGAGTCTCCTACGAGCAGTACTTC

d_call: NA
j_call: TRBJ2-7
v_call: TRBV7-8
clone_size: NA
cdr3_aa: CASSFEWGAEQYF
cdr3_nt: TGTGCCAGCAGCTTTGAGTGGGGGGCCGAGCAGTACTTC

d_call: TRBD1
j_call: TRBJ2-5
v_call: TRBV2
clone_size: once
cdr3_aa: CASSPQGAGETQYF
cdr3_nt: TGTGCCAGCAGCCCACAGGGGGCGGGAGAGACCCAGTACTTC

d_call: NA
j_call: TRBJ1-4
v_call: TRBV6-6
clone_size: once
cdr3_aa: CASTKPGKRGNEKLFF
cdr3_nt: TGTGCCAGCACCAAACCAGGAAAACGGGGTAATGAAAAACTGTTTTTT

d_call: NA
j_call: TRBJ2-5
v_call: TRBV6-5
clone_size: NA
cdr3_aa: CASSPFETQYF
cdr3_nt: TGTGCCAGCAGTCCGTTTGAGACCCAGTACTTC

d_call: TRBD2
j_call: TRBJ2-1
v_call: TRBV9
clone_size: NA
cdr3_aa: CASSVGTSGIVSYNEQFF
cdr3_nt: TGTGCCAGCAGCGTGGGGACTAGCGGGATAGTCTCCTACAATGAGCAGTTCTTC

d_call: NA
j_call: TRBJ1-3
v_call: TRBV5-1
clone_size: NA
cdr3_aa: CASSTASGNTIYF
cdr3_nt: TGCGCCAGCAGCACCGCCTCTGGAAACACCATATATTTT

d_call: NA
j_call: TRBJ1-2
v_call: TRBV6-1
clone_size: once
cdr3_aa: CASSAISYGYTF
cdr3_nt: TGTGCCAGCAGTGCGATTTCGTATGGCTACACCTTC

d_call: NA
j_call: TRBJ2-7
v_call: TRBV6-1
clone_size: NA
cdr3_aa: CANSLDRGYEQYF
cdr3_nt: TGTGCCAACTCACTTGACCGCGGGTACGAGCAGTACTTC

d_call: NA
j_call: TRBJ1-1
v_call: TRBV19
clone_size: NA
cdr3_aa: CASSSGAVNTEAFF
cdr3_nt: TGTGCCAGTAGCTCAGGGGCGGTGAACACTGAAGCTTTCTTT

d_call: NA
j_call: TRBJ1-1
v_call: TRBV28
clone_size: NA
cdr3_aa: CASSPQQSYNTEAFF
cdr3_nt: TGTGCCAGCAGTCCACAACAGAGTTACAACACTGAAGCTTTCTTT

d_call: TRBD2
j_call: TRBJ2-2
v_call: TRBV5-1
clone_size: NA
cdr3_aa: CASSLGTSALGSTGELFF
cdr3_nt: TGCGCCAGCAGCTTAGGGACTAGCGCCTTAGGAAGCACCGGGGAGCTGTTTTTT